A single T cell receptor beta chain is shown here with its context. This sample stems from a study of blood T cell repertoires in COVID-19. Study at large: The United States, Italy and Spain were the sources of the acute and convalescent COVID-19 samples. Sources were T cells, B-cell-depleted T cells, or PBMCs; the material itself was cDNA or gDNA.

In the authors' methods: From reference gene primer amplification, estimates of nucleated cell counts were derived. Clones were sequenced by immunoSEQ multiplex PCR, and TCRdb holds only the in-frame ones, with some missing. From that table come the V and J calls and clone size; the DNA was used to work out D and trimming. The table records 200,000 to 250,000 clones, around nine tenths of them present only once. The CDR3 loop spans 14 amino acids. Trimming left V 4 bases short and J 2 bases short, with 10 bases between. Germline CDR1 is SGHDN and CDR2 is FVKESK. The source material was peripheral blood. The TCR originated in a man aged 55 to 70 who had recovered from COVID-19. The chain is built from TRBV14 and TRBJ2-3; D perhaps matches TRBD2 (6 bases). The chain's CDR3 is CASSRRDFTDTQYF. In DNA form, the CDR3 reads TGTGCCAGCAGCCGGCGGGACTTCACAGATACGCAGTATTTT.